This T cell receptor beta chain was found in a study of breast tumors, draining lymph nodes, adjacent tissues. Each CDR3 protein is one row after TCRdb ran MiXCR on the multiplex PCR reads. Among about 130,000 distinct CDR3 sequences, approximately 21% were seen once, and the ten largest hold over 2%. Axillary draining lymph nodes of breast cancer patients supplied the node samples. At least ten counts were recorded for this clonotype. Sequenced input: axillary lymph node tissue. This receptor was obtained from a female donor with breast cancer. Some clones in this sample may be carry-over from other donors' samples.

The CDR3 nucleotides read TGTGCCATCAGTGGCACCCTGGGGGGAGAGACCCAGTACTTC. It translates to CAISGTLGGETQYF. J is TRBJ2-5 and V is TRBV10-3; possibly TRBD2 for D (6 bases). CDR1 and CDR2 from the germline V gene are ENHRY and SYGVKD. The ends were cut back, 4 bases at V and 4 bases at J, with 13 bases in the middle. This CDR3 is 14 amino acids long.